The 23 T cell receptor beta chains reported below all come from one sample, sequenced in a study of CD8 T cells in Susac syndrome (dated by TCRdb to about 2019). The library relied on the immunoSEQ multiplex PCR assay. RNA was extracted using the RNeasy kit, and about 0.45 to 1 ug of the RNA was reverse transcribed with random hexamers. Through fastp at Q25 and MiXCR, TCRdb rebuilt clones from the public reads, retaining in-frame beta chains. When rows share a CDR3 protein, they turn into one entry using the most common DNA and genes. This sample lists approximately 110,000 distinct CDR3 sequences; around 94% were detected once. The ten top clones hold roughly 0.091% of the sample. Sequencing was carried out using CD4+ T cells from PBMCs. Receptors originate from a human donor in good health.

The CDR3 DNA follows: TGTGCCAGCAGCTTAGAGCGGAGGGGGAACATTCAGTACTTC. Its translation: CASSLERRGNIQYF. The rearrangement uses TRBV7-2 and TRBJ2-4; either TRBD1 or TRBD2 may supply D (6 bases each). The germline V and J ends were trimmed by 1 base and 7 bases, with 11 bases remaining between them. Germline CDR1 reads SGHTA; CDR2 reads FQGNSA. The CDR3 runs to 14 residues.

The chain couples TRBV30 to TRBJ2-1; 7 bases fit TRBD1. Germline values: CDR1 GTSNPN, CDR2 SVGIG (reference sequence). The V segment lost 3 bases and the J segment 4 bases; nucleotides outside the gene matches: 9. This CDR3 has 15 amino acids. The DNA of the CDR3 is TGTGCCTGGAGATTACAGGGGATTTCATACAATGAGCAGTTCTTC. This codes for CAWRLQGISYNEQFF.

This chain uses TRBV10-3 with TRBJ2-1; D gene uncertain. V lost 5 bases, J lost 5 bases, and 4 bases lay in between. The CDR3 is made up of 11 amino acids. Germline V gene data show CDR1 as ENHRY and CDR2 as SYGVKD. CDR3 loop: CAISRNNEQFF. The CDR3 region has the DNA TGTGCCATCAGTCGAAACAATGAGCAGTTCTTC.

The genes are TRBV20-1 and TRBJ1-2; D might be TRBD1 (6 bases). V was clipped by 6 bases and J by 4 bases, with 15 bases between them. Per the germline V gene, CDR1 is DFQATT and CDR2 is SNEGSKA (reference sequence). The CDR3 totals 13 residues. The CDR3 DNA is TGCAGTGCCTCAAAGGGGGGGCTCTATGGCTACACCTTC. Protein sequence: CSASKGGLYGYTF.

The CDR3 here is CASSQAIRRSYNEQFF. The CDR3 bases are TGTGCCAGCAGCCAAGCAATACGTAGGAGCTACAATGAGCAGTTCTTC. V gene TRBV4-2 combines with J gene TRBJ2-1; D gene ambiguous. This CDR3 is 16 amino acids long. Germline-derived CDR1 and CDR2 are LGHNA and YNFKEQ. Trimming pared 1 base from V and 3 bases from J, leaving 13 bases between.

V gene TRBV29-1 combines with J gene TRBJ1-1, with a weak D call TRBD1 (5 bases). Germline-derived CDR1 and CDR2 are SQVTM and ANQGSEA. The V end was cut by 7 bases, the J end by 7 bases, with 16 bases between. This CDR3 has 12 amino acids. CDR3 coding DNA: TGCAGCGCGATGAAACAGGTCGGTGAAGCTTTCTTT. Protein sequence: CSAMKQVGEAFF.

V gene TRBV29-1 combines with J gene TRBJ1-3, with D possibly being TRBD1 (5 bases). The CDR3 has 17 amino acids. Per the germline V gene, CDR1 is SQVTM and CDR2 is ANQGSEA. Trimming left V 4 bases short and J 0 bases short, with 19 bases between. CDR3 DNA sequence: TGCAGCGTTGTCGGGGGGGTCCGGGAGAGCTCTGGAAACACCATATATTTT. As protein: CSVVGGVRESSGNTIYF.

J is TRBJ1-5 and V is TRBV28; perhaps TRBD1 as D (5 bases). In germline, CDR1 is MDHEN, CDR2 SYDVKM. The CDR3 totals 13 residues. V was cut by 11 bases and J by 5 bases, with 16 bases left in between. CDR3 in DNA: TGTGCCGGGAACCCAGGGAGGGATCAGCCCCAGCATTTT. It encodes CAGNPGRDQPQHF. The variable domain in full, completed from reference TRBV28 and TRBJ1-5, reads DVKVTQSSRYLVKRTGEKVFLECVQDMDHENMFWYRQDPGLGLRLIYFSYDVKMKEKGDIPEGYSVSREKKERFSLILESASTNQTSMYLCAGNPGRDQPQHFGDGTRLSIL.

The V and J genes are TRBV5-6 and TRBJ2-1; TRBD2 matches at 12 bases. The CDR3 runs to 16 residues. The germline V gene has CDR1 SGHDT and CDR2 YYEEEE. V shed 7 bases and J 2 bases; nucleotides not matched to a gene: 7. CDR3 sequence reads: CASGRRTSGTYNEQFF. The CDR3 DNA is TGTGCCAGCGGGCGGAGGACTAGCGGGACCTACAATGAGCAGTTCTTC.

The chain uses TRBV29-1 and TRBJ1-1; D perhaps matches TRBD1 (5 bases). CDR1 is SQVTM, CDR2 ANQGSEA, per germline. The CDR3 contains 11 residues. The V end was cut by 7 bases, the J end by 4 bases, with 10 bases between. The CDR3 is CSALGTTEAFF. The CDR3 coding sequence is TGCAGCGCCCTCGGGACCACTGAAGCTTTCTTT.

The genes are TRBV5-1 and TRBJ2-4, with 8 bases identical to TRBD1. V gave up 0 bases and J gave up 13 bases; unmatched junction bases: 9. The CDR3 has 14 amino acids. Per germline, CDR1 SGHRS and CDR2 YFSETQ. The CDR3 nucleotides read TGCGCCAGCAGCTTGGAGGGACAGGATACGAAACAGTACTTC. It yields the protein CASSLEGQDTKQYF.

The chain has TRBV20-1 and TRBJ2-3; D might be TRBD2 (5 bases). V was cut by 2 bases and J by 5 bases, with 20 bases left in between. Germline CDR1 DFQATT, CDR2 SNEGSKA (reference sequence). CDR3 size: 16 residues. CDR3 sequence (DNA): TGCAGTGCTAGATTCAGCGAGAGTTGGGGAGAAGATACGCAGTATTTT. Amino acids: CSARFSESWGEDTQYF.

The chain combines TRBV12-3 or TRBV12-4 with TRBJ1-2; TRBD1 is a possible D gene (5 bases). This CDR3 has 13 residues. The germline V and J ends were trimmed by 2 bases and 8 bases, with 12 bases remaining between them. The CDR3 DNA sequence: TGTGCCAGCAGTTTACAGGGCCTATTCGGCTACACCTTC. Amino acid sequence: CASSLQGLFGYTF.

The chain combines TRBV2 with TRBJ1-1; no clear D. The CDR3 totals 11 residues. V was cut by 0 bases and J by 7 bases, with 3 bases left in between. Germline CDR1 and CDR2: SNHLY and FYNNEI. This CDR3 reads CASSEANEAFF. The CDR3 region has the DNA TGTGCCAGCAGTGAAGCGAATGAAGCTTTCTTT.

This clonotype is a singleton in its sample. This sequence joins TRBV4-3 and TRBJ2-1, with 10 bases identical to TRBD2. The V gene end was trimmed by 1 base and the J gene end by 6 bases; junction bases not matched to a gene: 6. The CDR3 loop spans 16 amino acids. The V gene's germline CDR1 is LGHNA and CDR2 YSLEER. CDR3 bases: TGCGCCAGCAGCCAAGTACGCAGCGGGAGGGCCAATGAGCAGTTCTTC. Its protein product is CASSQVRSGRANEQFF.

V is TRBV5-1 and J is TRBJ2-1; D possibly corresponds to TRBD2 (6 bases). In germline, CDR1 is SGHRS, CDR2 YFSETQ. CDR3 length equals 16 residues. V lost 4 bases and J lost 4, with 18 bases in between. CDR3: CASSPFPSDSYNEQFF. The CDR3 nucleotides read TGCGCCAGCAGCCCATTCCCTAGCGATTCATACAATGAGCAGTTCTTC.

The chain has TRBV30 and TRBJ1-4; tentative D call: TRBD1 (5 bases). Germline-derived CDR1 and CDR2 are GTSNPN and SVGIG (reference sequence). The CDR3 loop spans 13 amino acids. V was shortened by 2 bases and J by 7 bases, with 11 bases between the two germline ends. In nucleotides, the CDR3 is TGTGCCTGGAGTTTTTCCGGGGGTGAAAAACTGTTTTTT. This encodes CAWSFSGGEKLFF.

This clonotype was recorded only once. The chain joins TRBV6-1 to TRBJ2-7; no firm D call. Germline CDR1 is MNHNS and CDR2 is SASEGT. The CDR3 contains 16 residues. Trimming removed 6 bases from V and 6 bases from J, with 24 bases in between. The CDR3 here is CASSFLGPPPNGEQYF. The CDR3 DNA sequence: TGTGCCAGCAGCTTCCTTGGCCCGCCACCGAATGGCGAGCAGTACTTC.

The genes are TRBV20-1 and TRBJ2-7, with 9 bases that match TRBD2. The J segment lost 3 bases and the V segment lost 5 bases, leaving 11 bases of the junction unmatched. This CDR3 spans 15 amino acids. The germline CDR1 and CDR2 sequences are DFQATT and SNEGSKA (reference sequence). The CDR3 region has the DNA TGCAGTGCTCTACACTACTTGACTAGCGGCTACGAGCAGTACTTC. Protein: CSALHYLTSGYEQYF.

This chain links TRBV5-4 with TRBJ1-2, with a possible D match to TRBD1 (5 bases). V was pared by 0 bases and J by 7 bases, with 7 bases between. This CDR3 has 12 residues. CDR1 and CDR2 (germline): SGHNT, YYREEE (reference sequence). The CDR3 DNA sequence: TGTGCCAGCAGCTTGGAAAGGGGTGGCTACACCTTC. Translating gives CASSLERGGYTF.

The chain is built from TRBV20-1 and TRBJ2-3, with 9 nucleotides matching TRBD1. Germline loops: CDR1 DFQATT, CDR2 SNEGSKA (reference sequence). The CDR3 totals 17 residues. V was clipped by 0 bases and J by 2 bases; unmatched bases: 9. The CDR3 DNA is TGCAGTGCTAGAGACCTGAGGAGGACAGGGGCCACAGATACGCAGTATTTT. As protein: CSARDLRRTGATDTQYF.

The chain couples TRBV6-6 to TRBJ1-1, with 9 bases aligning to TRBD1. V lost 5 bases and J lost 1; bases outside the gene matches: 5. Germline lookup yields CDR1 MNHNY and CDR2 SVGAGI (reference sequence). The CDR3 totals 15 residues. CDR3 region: CASSRTGAANTEAFF. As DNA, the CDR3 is TGTGCCAGCAGTAGGACAGGGGCTGCGAACACTGAAGCTTTCTTT.

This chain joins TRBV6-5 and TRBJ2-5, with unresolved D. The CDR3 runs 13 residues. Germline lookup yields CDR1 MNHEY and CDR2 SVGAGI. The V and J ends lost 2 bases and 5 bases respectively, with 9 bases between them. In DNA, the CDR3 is TGTGCCAGCAGTTACCCCTTGGGGGAGACCCAGTACTTC. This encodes CASSYPLGETQYF.